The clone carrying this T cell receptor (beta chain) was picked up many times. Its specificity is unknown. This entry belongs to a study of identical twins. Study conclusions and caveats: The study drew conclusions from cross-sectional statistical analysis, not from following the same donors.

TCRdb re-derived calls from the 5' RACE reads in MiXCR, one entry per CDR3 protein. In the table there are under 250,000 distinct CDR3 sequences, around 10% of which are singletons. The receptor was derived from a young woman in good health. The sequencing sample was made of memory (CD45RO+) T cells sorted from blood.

CDR3: CSARPGTGSFEAFF. The CDR3 DNA sequence: TGCAGTGCTAGGCCCGGGACAGGGAGCTTTGAAGCTTTCTTT. V gene TRBV20-1 combines with J gene TRBJ1-1, with 9 bases that match TRBD1. The CDR3 has 14 amino acids. The V and J ends lost 3 bases and 7 bases, in that order; junction bases with no gene match: 9. The germline CDR1 and CDR2 sequences are DFQATT and SNEGSKA (reference sequence).